Reported below is one T cell receptor beta chain. This entry comes from a study of monozygotic twins with inflammatory bowel disease. TCRdb reprocessed the 5' RACE reads and keeps a single row for each CDR3 protein, giving no DNA. This sample's table has about 110,000 distinct CDR3 sequences. Input material: blood. The TCR comes from a human donor with ulcerative colitis or Crohn's disease, or a healthy co-twin of an affected twin (not recorded which).

The chain's CDR3 is CASSQETSGSYEQYF. The V gene is TRBV4-2, the J gene TRBJ2-7; TCRdb calls TRBD2, which cannot be checked without DNA. Per germline, CDR1 LGHNA and CDR2 YNFKEQ. The CDR3 covers 15 residues.